Listed below are T cell receptor beta chains from one sample, sequenced in a study of T cell repertoires in cytomegalovirus infection. A single record per CDR3 protein comes from TCRdb applying MiXCR to the reads. The sample comprises about 120,000 distinct CDR3 sequences, over 9.5% of which are singletons, and 31% rests with the top ten. Their target antigens are unknown. Source material: PBMCs, sequenced either directly or after in vitro stimulation (not recorded which). These receptors were collected from a human donor in good health (CMV status not recorded). Some clones in this sample may be carry-over from other donors' samples. The CDR3 runs from the conserved cysteine through the conserved F or W. A D gene is named only where the DNA matches it firmly. Some rows mark clone size as missing; the rest say once, few, many or name a class of expanded clone.

CDR3: CASTPGTTNTGELFF; DNA: TGTGCCAGCACCCCCGGGACTACGAACACCGGGGAGCTGTTTTTT; V: TRBV12-3/TRBV12-4; D: TRBD2; size: NA; J: TRBJ2-2
CDR3: CASSRQQGGETQYF; DNA: TGTGCCAGCAGCCGACAACAGGGAGGGGAGACCCAGTACTTC; V: TRBV7-2; D: NA; size: many; J: TRBJ2-5
CDR3: CASTNGGLAGWNEQFF; DNA: TGTGCCAGCACCAACGGGGGACTAGCGGGATGGAATGAGCAGTTCTTC; V: TRBV6-2/TRBV6-3; D: TRBD2; size: many; J: TRBJ2-1
CDR3: CATSDRTYVPDEQFF; DNA: TGTGCCACCAGTGACCGTACATATGTGCCAGATGAGCAGTTCTTC; V: TRBV24-1; D: NA; size: few; J: TRBJ2-1
CDR3: CASSLRVNYGYTF; DNA: TGTGCCAGCAGCTTGAGAGTTAACTATGGCTACACCTTC; V: TRBV7-6; D: NA; size: many; J: TRBJ1-2
CDR3: CASSQEGPGQGDQPQHF; DNA: TGCGCCAGCAGCCAAGAAGGGCCTGGACAGGGTGATCAGCCCCAGCATTTT; V: TRBV4-3; D: TRBD1; size: NA; J: TRBJ1-5
CDR3: CASGPRGTYYGYTF; DNA: TGTGCCAGCGGGCCCCGTGGGACATACTATGGCTACACCTTC; V: TRBV11-2; D: NA; size: many; J: TRBJ1-2
CDR3: CSAPGGQSPYEQYF; DNA: TGCAGTGCGCCGGGGGGGCAGTCCCCCTACGAGCAGTACTTC; V: TRBV20-1; D: TRBD2; size: many; J: TRBJ2-7
CDR3: CASSPGQANEQFF; DNA: TGTGCCAGCAGTCCGGGACAGGCTAATGAGCAGTTCTTC; V: TRBV12-3/TRBV12-4; D: TRBD1; size: many; J: TRBJ2-1
CDR3: CATSDSRAGIQPQHF; DNA: TGTGCCACCAGTGATTCCCGGGCGGGGATCCAGCCCCAGCATTTT; V: TRBV24-1; D: NA; size: many; J: TRBJ1-5
CDR3: CASSYRYEDTQYF; DNA: TGTGCCAGCAGTTACCGTTACGAAGATACGCAGTATTTT; V: TRBV6-6; D: NA; size: NA; J: TRBJ2-3
CDR3: CASTGTDTEAFF; DNA: TGTGCCAGCACCGGGACGGACACTGAAGCTTTCTTT; V: TRBV6-5; D: NA; size: many; J: TRBJ1-1
CDR3: CASSLPGQGVDTQYF; DNA: TGTGCCAGCAGTCTCCCGGGACAGGGGGTAGATACGCAGTATTTT; V: TRBV28; D: TRBD1; size: NA; J: TRBJ2-3
CDR3: CASSRRLALNTGELFF; DNA: TGTGCCAGCAGCCGCCGACTAGCGCTCAACACCGGGGAGCTGTTTTTT; V: TRBV6-2/TRBV6-3; D: TRBD2; size: many; J: TRBJ2-2
CDR3: CASSPNTTPANEQFF; DNA: TGTGCCAGCAGCCCTAACACGACGCCAGCCAATGAGCAGTTCTTC; V: TRBV11-3; D: NA; size: NA; J: TRBJ2-1
CDR3: CASSPMTTNEKLFF; DNA: TGTGCCAGCAGTCCGATGACAACTAATGAAAAACTGTTTTTT; V: TRBV12-3/TRBV12-4; D: NA; size: few; J: TRBJ1-4
CDR3: CASSYSTSGFTDTQYF; DNA: TGTGCCAGCAGTTACTCGACTAGCGGTTTCACAGATACGCAGTATTTT; V: TRBV6-6; D: TRBD2; size: many; J: TRBJ2-3
CDR3: CASSPEGAAPAFF; DNA: TGTGCCAGCAGCCCCGAGGGGGCCGCACCAGCTTTCTTT; V: TRBV7-2; D: TRBD1; size: many; J: TRBJ1-1